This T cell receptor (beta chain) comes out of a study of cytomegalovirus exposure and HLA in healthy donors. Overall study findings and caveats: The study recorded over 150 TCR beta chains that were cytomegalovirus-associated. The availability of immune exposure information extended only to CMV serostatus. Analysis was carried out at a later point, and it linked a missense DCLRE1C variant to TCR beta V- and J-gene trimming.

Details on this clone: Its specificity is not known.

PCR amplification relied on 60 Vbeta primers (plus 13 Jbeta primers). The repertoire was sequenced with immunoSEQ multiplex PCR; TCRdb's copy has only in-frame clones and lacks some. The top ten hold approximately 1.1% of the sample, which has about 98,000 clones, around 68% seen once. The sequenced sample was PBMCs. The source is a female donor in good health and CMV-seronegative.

CDR3 nucleotides: TGTGCCAGCCAGGCTGTCGACGGCGATGAGCAGTTCTTC. It is translated as CASQAVDGDEQFF. V gene TRBV6-5 combines with J gene TRBJ2-1; no firm D call. V was shortened by 8 bases and J by 8 bases, with 16 bases between the two germline ends. CDR3 length: 13 residues. The germline gives CDR1 MNHEY, CDR2 SVGAGI.